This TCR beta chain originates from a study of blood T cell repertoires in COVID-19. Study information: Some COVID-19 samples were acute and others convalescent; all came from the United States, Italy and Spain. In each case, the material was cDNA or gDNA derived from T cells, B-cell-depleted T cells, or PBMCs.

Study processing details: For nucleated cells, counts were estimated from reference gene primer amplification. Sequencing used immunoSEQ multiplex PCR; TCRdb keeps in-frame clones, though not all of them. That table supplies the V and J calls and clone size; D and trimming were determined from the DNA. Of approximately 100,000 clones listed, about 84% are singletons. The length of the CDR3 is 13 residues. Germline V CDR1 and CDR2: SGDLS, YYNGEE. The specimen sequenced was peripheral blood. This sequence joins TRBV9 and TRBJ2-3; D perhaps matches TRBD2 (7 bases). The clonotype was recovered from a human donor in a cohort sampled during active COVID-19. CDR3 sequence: CASGGRFTDTQYF. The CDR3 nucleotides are TGTGCGTCCGGGGGGCGTTTTACAGATACGCAGTATTTT.